The 25 T cell receptor beta chains listed next were all sequenced from one sample in a study of T cells in Graves' hyperthyroidism and ophthalmopathy. Researchers took RNA transcripts and amplified the TCR beta CDR3 regions from them. Carried out on the TCR CDR3, a first-round RT-PCR used the HTBI primer set. TCRdb reanalysed the multiplex PCR reads using MiXCR and keeps one entry per CDR3 protein. The sample has under 300,000 distinct CDR3 sequences, roughly an eighth seen once. The sequenced material came from blood. The source of these receptors is a woman between 40 and 50 years old with Graves' hyperthyroidism.

The sample holds many counts of this clonotype. The chain uses TRBV6-6 and TRBJ2-2; possible D gene TRBD1, 5 bases. Germline V CDR1 and CDR2: MNHNY, SVGAGI (reference sequence). The V and J ends lost 0 bases and 8 bases respectively, with 10 bases between them. CDR3 length: 14 amino acids. CDR3 nucleotides: TGTGCCAGCAGTTACTCGTCAGGGCGAGGGGAGCTGTTTTTT. Its protein product is CASSYSSGRGELFF.

This clonotype has at least ten counts. The V gene is TRBV24-1, the J gene TRBJ1-1; TRBD1 is a possible D gene (6 bases). Trimming pared 8 bases from V and 3 bases from J, leaving 9 bases between. The CDR3 is made up of 12 amino acids. Germline V lookup: CDR1 KGHDR, CDR2 SFDVKD. The CDR3 here is CATKGQHTEAFF. The CDR3 DNA reads TGTGCCACCAAAGGACAGCACACTGAAGCTTTCTTT.

In its sample, this clonotype was seen many times. The rearrangement links TRBV13 to TRBJ2-1, with 7 bases fitting TRBD1. The CDR3 has 16 amino acids. Germline trimming cut 6 bases from V and 4 bases from J; bases unmatched to any gene: 12. The V gene's germline CDR1 is PRHDT and CDR2 FYEKMQ (reference sequence). The CDR3 DNA reads TGTGCCAGCAGTCCTGGCACAGGGGCTTTGTACAATGAGCAGTTCTTC. It is translated as CASSPGTGALYNEQFF. Complete variable domain (other parts from reference TRBV13 and TRBJ2-1): AAGVIQSPRHLIKEKRETATLKCYPIPRHDTVYWYQQGPGQDPQFLISFYEKMQSDKGSIPDRFSAQQFSDYHSELNMSSLELGDSALYFCASSPGTGALYNEQFFGPGTRLTVL.

The sample holds many counts of this clonotype. The V and J genes are TRBV12-5 and TRBJ1-1, with TRBD1 as a possible D gene (6 bases). V shed 3 bases and J shed 3 bases, with 14 bases lying between them. CDR1 and CDR2 from the germline V gene are LGHNT and FRNRAP. The length of the CDR3 is 15 residues. In nucleotides, the CDR3 is TGTGCTAGTGGTTTAGCGGGGGGCGGCCACACTGAAGCTTTCTTT. This codes for CASGLAGGGHTEAFF.

The chain joins TRBV10-3 to TRBJ2-1, with D perhaps assigned TRBD1 or TRBD2 (5 bases each). The CDR3 totals 15 residues. V was cut by 3 bases and J by 8 bases, with 17 bases left in between. Germline CDR1 reads ENHRY; CDR2 reads SYGVKD. This CDR3 reads CAISEGELVIHEQFF. The CDR3 bases are TGTGCCATCAGTGAAGGGGAACTAGTTATCCATGAGCAGTTCTTC.

This clonotype was counted ten times or more. This sequence joins TRBV7-2 and TRBJ1-5; 8 bases fit TRBD1. This CDR3 is 16 amino acids long. V shed 3 bases and J 4 bases; nucleotides not matched to a gene: 8. Germline-derived CDR1 and CDR2 are SGHTA and FQGNSA. CDR3 region: CASSLFGQGANQPQHF. DNA for the CDR3: TGTGCCAGCAGCTTGTTCGGCCAGGGGGCGAATCAGCCCCAGCATTTT.

There are many counts of this clonotype. This chain uses TRBV11-2 with TRBJ2-7; the D gene is possibly TRBD1 (5 bases). V lost 6 bases, J lost 5 bases, and 17 bases lay in between. From germline, CDR1 is SGHAT and CDR2 FQNNGV. CDR3 size: 14 residues. The CDR3 DNA is TGTGCCAGCAGGGCTGAGACAGTTGTGGACGAGCAGTACTTC. It encodes CASRAETVVDEQYF.

The CDR3 reads CASSLRGQNNEQFF. The CDR3 DNA sequence: TGTGCCAGTAGTCTCCGGGGACAGAACAATGAGCAGTTCTTC. V gene TRBV19 combines with J gene TRBJ2-1; 7 bases align to TRBD1. CDR1 and CDR2 (germline): LNHDA, SQIVND (reference sequence). The CDR3 loop spans 14 amino acids. V was clipped by 5 bases and J by 5 bases; unmatched bases: 6.

Many counts were recorded for this clonotype. V usage is TRBV18 and J usage is TRBJ2-5, with D perhaps matching TRBD2 (5 bases). The germline gives CDR1 KGHSH, CDR2 LQKENI. V lost 3 bases and J 5 bases, leaving 13 bases between the germline ends. The CDR3 loop spans 14 amino acids. CDR3 coding DNA: TGTGCCAGCTCACCTCTAGTGGGAGCGGAGACCCAGTACTTC. Its protein is CASSPLVGAETQYF.

This clonotype was picked up many times. V and J are TRBV11-2 and TRBJ1-3; D remains ambiguous. V was cut by 5 bases and J by 1 base, with 9 bases left in between. Germline lookup yields CDR1 SGHAT and CDR2 FQNNGV. This CDR3 has 14 amino acids. CDR3 in DNA: TGTGCCAGCAGCCCCTCCCGGTCTGGAAACACCATATATTTT. Encoded protein: CASSPSRSGNTIYF.

A few counts support this clonotype. V and J are TRBV30 and TRBJ2-1; TRBD1 or TRBD2 may be the D gene (5 bases each). Germline loops: CDR1 GTSNPN, CDR2 SVGIG (reference sequence). V was cut by 2 bases and J by 5 bases, with 13 bases left in between. The CDR3 totals 14 residues. The CDR3 loop reads CAWSNWGSDNEQFF. In DNA, the CDR3 is TGTGCCTGGAGTAACTGGGGGTCGGACAATGAGCAGTTCTTC.

This clonotype was seen more than once but under ten times. J is TRBJ1-1 and V is TRBV29-1; no clear D gene. CDR1 and CDR2 (germline): SQVTM, ANQGSEA. Between the trimmed V and J ends, which lost 4 bases and 7 bases, there was a span of 4 bases. The CDR3 spans 9 residues. This CDR3 reads CSVGGEAFF. DNA for the CDR3: TGCAGCGTTGGGGGTGAAGCTTTCTTT. Variable domain in full (rest from reference TRBV29-1 and TRBJ1-1): SAVISQKPSRDICQRGTSLTIQCQVDSQVTMMFWYRQQPGQSLTLIATANQGSEATYESGFVIDKFPISRPNLTFSTLTVSNMSPEDSSIYLCSVGGEAFFGQGTRLTVV.

This clonotype was observed many times. The V and J genes are TRBV12-3 or TRBV12-4 and TRBJ1-6; D uncertain. CDR3 size: 12 residues. The V end lost 6 bases, the J end lost 11 bases, and 11 bases lay between the germline ends. The CDR3 sequence is CASRARHAPLHF. The CDR3 DNA reads as TGTGCCAGCAGAGCCCGCCATGCACCCCTCCACTTT.

This clonotype occurred many times. This chain links TRBV28 with TRBJ2-7, with TRBD1 as a possible D gene (5 bases). Germline CDR1 is MDHEN and CDR2 is SYDVKM. CDR3 length: 14 amino acids. The V and J ends lost 6 bases and 2 bases respectively, with 14 bases between them. The CDR3 DNA sequence: TGTGCCAGCAGACGGCCGACAGTAGCCTACGAGCAGTACTTC. Amino acids: CASRRPTVAYEQYF.

Worth noting for this clonotype: A read error may be the cause here, since a much bigger clone is one base away. The chain recombines TRBV4-2 with TRBJ2-7; the D gene is possibly TRBD2 (6 bases). The CDR3 runs 13 residues. Germline V gene lookup returns CDR1 LGHNA and CDR2 YNFKEQ. As DNA, the CDR3 is TGTACCAGCAGCCGCGGACTATCAGACGAGCAGTACTTC. Protein: CTSSRGLSDEQYF.

This chain joins TRBV28 and TRBJ1-5, with 8 bases identical to TRBD1. Germline-derived CDR1 and CDR2 are MDHEN and SYDVKM. J was trimmed by 8 bases and V by 4 bases; bases with no gene match: 4. This CDR3 has 13 amino acids. The CDR3 DNA reads TGTGCCAGCAGTTATGACAGGGGTGAGCCCCAGCATTTT. The encoded protein is CASSYDRGEPQHF.

This clonotype was counted many times. The V and J genes are TRBV29-1 and TRBJ1-5, with 8 bases aligning to TRBD1. V dropped 6 bases and J dropped 5; count of bases not matched to a gene: 6. This CDR3 comprises 13 residues. Germline CDR1 is SQVTM and CDR2 is ANQGSEA. The CDR3 protein is CSVRQGADQPQHF. CDR3 nucleotides: TGCAGCGTGAGGCAGGGGGCTGATCAGCCCCAGCATTTT.

Ten or more counts support this clonotype. V usage is TRBV12-3 or TRBV12-4 and J usage is TRBJ1-2; weak D call: TRBD1 (5 bases). The CDR3 runs 15 residues. Trimming removed 8 bases at V and 2 bases at J, with 18 bases between. The DNA of the CDR3 is TGTGCCAGCCATCCCCGGGGGGTCGCGAACTATGGCTACACCTTC. Its protein is CASHPRGVANYGYTF.

This clonotype came up many times. This rearrangement joins TRBV30 to TRBJ2-1; no clear D. CDR1 GTSNPN and CDR2 SVGIG come from the germline V gene (reference sequence). CDR3 length: 14 amino acids. V lost 1 base, J lost 6 bases, and 13 bases lay in between. The CDR3: CAWSGTQVGNEQFF. CDR3 bases: TGTGCCTGGAGTGGTACGCAAGTTGGCAATGAGCAGTTCTTC.

The chain is built from TRBV29-1 and TRBJ2-3; D is unresolved. Looked up from germline, CDR1 is SQVTM and CDR2 is ANQGSEA. This CDR3 has 11 amino acids. V was shortened by 2 bases and J by 4 bases, with 4 bases between the two germline ends. The CDR3 DNA sequence: TGCAGCGTTGAACTAGCAGATACGCAGTATTTT. It codes for CSVELADTQYF.

This clonotype came up a few times. The DNA for the CDR3 is TGTGCCAGCAGTTACTTTAAGGAATCCTACGAGCAGTACTTC. The encoded protein is CASSYFKESYEQYF. This sequence joins TRBV6-5 and TRBJ2-7; unclear D gene. The CDR3 length is 14 residues. From germline, CDR1 is MNHEY and CDR2 SVGAGI. Trimming removed 1 base at V and 1 base at J, with 8 bases between.

This clonotype has at least ten counts. CDR3 DNA: TGTGCCAGCGAGGGACTAGCGGGAGTCATGAGCACAGATACGCAGTATTTT. Translation: CASEGLAGVMSTDTQYF. The rearrangement uses TRBV28 and TRBJ2-3, with 14 positions matching TRBD2. From germline, CDR1 is MDHEN and CDR2 SYDVKM. The CDR3 spans 17 residues. J gave up 0 bases and V 8 bases, and 7 bases lay outside the gene matches.

The sample holds many counts of this clonotype. V usage is TRBV3-1 and J usage is TRBJ2-1; D may be TRBD1 or TRBD2 (5 bases each). Trimming pared 3 bases from V and 4 bases from J, leaving 16 bases between. The CDR3 totals 16 residues. Germline V gene sequence: CDR1 LGHDT, CDR2 YNNKEL (reference sequence). CDR3 DNA: TGTGCCAGCAGCCATGCCCTGGGGGAGCAATACAATGAGCAGTTCTTC. Translated, it gives CASSHALGEQYNEQFF.

This clonotype was observed a few times. This chain uses TRBV19 with TRBJ1-2, with 11 bases identical to TRBD1. V shed 5 bases, J shed 1 base, and the junction held 9 bases outside the gene matches. The CDR3 sequence is 17 residues long. Looked up from germline, CDR1 is LNHDA and CDR2 is SQIVND (reference sequence). CDR3 DNA: TGTGCCAGTAGTGCCGGGACAGGGGGATTGTTTAACTATGGCTACACCTTC. Its translation is CASSAGTGGLFNYGYTF.

The rearrangement links TRBV20-1 to TRBJ2-1; D may be TRBD2 (6 bases). The germline gives CDR1 DFQATT, CDR2 SNEGSKA (reference sequence). V lost 3 bases to trimming and J lost 8 bases, with 14 bases between them. CDR3 length: 13 amino acids. For the CDR3, the DNA is TGCAGTGCTAGGGGAGGAACAGCCGATGAGCAGTTCTTC. As protein: CSARGGTADEQFF.